The 18 T cell receptor beta chains below come from one sample, sequenced in a study of follicular helper T cells after annual influenza vaccination. Sequencing used immunoSEQ multiplex PCR; TCRdb keeps in-frame clones, though not all of them. The data contain about 10,000 clones, 80% to 85% of them singletons. Sample time point: 2013-2014 season, 7 days after vaccination. Material: CXCR5- memory CD4+ T cells sorted from blood, obtained 7 days after influenza vaccination. The receptor set was obtained from an adult who received the influenza vaccine.

The chain has TRBV5-1 and TRBJ1-1, with a possible D match to TRBD1 (5 bases). The CDR3 is 15 amino acids. The germline V gene has CDR1 SGHRS and CDR2 YFSETQ. Between the trimmed V and J ends, which lost 0 bases and 2 bases, there was a span of 11 bases. The chain's CDR3 is CASSLDGASNTEAFF. The CDR3 nucleotides are TGCGCCAGCAGCTTGGATGGGGCGTCCAACACTGAAGCTTTCTTT.

V and J are TRBV5-1 and TRBJ2-1; TRBD1 aligns across 7 bases. Per the germline V gene, CDR1 is SGHRS and CDR2 is YFSETQ. V shed 4 bases and J 6 bases; nucleotides not matched to a gene: 7. The CDR3 spans 14 residues. The CDR3 loop reads CASSTDRVANEQFF. CDR3 coding DNA: TGCGCCAGCAGCACCGACAGGGTTGCCAATGAGCAGTTCTTC.

V gene TRBV5-6 combines with J gene TRBJ1-1, with D possibly TRBD1 on 5 matching bases. Germline lookup yields CDR1 SGHDT and CDR2 YYEEEE. The CDR3 has 13 amino acids. With 5 bases removed from V and 1 base from J, the gap between germline ends came to 9 bases. The CDR3 loop reads CASRFTGNTEAFF. For the CDR3, the DNA is TGTGCCAGCAGGTTTACAGGGAACACTGAAGCTTTCTTT.

Remarks on this clone: Other DNA sequences in this specimen translate into the identical CDR3. The chain couples TRBV9 to TRBJ1-1; the D gene is possibly TRBD1 (6 bases). Germline-derived CDR1 and CDR2 are SGDLS and YYNGEE. This CDR3 spans 14 amino acids. V lost 2 bases and J lost 1, with 9 bases in between. CDR3 sequence (DNA): TGTGCCAGCAGCGTGGTCAGGGGGAACACTGAAGCTTTCTTT. This translates into CASSVVRGNTEAFF.

V and J are TRBV5-1 and TRBJ2-5; maybe TRBD1 (5 bases). Trimming pared 4 bases from V and 1 base from J, leaving 8 bases between. The CDR3 spans 13 residues. CDR1 and CDR2 (germline): SGHRS, YFSETQ. The CDR3 loop is CASSRGLQETQYF. DNA of the CDR3: TGCGCCAGCAGCAGGGGCCTCCAAGAGACCCAGTACTTC. Using reference TRBV5-1 and TRBJ2-5 for the parts outside the CDR3, the full variable domain is KAGVTQTPRYLIKTRGQQVTLSCSPISGHRSVSWYQQTPGQGLQFLFEYFSETQRNKGNFPGRFSGRQFSNSRSEMNVSTLELGDSALYLCASSRGLQETQYFGPGTRLLVL.

The chain recombines TRBV7-7 with TRBJ2-5; TRBD1 matches 8 bases. V shed 2 bases and J 5 bases; nucleotides not matched to a gene: 4. Looked up from germline, CDR1 is SSHAT and CDR2 is FNYEAQ (reference sequence). The CDR3 length is 14 residues. CDR3 sequence reads: CASSLSGQGETQYF. The CDR3 DNA sequence: TGTGCCAGCAGCTTATCCGGACAGGGTGAGACCCAGTACTTC.

This clone has a single count. CDR3 region: CASSPPNQQETQYF. As DNA, the CDR3 is TGTGCCAGCTCACCACCGAACCAACAAGAGACCCAGTACTTC. This sequence joins TRBV18 and TRBJ2-5; D call uncertain. The V end was cut by 0 bases, the J end by 2 bases, with 7 bases between. Germline CDR1 is KGHSH and CDR2 is LQKENI. The CDR3 totals 14 residues.

This sequence joins TRBV4-1 and TRBJ2-7, with D possibly matching TRBD1 (5 bases). Germline-derived CDR1 and CDR2 are MGHRA and YSYEKL. The CDR3 contains 15 residues. The V gene lost 0 bases and the J gene lost 4 bases, with 13 bases spanning the gap. The CDR3 nucleotides are TGCGCCAGCAGCCAAGATGTCACAGGTCTATACGAGCAGTACTTC. Encoded protein: CASSQDVTGLYEQYF.

The genes are TRBV19 and TRBJ2-1, with TRBD1 identical over 8 bases. This CDR3 is 14 amino acids long. Germline trimming cut 4 bases from V and 6 bases from J; bases unmatched to any gene: 5. CDR1 LNHDA and CDR2 SQIVND come from the germline V gene (reference sequence). The CDR3 region is CASSTTGGGNEQFF. DNA for the CDR3: TGTGCCAGTAGTACCACAGGGGGTGGCAATGAGCAGTTCTTC.

The rearrangement uses TRBV7-9 and TRBJ2-5; D ambiguous. Germline CDR1 is SEHNR and CDR2 is FQNEAQ (reference sequence). The ends were cut back, 4 bases at V and 5 bases at J, with 11 bases in the middle. The CDR3 has 13 residues. The CDR3 loop is CASSWAPRETQYF. The CDR3 bases are TGTGCCAGCAGCTGGGCCCCGAGGGAGACCCAGTACTTC.

The rearrangement uses TRBV7-9 and TRBJ2-1; 9 bases line up with TRBD2. The CDR3 has 17 residues. The germline gives CDR1 SEHNR, CDR2 FQNEAQ (reference sequence). The V and J ends lost 0 bases and 9 bases, in that order; junction bases with no gene match: 12. CDR3 sequence (DNA): TGTGCCAGCAGCTTAGCGCGCCGACTAGCGGCTCCTGGTGAGCAGTTCTTC. Amino acid sequence: CASSLARRLAAPGEQFF.

This clone was picked up a small number of times. This chain connects TRBV18 to TRBJ2-2, with no clear D. Per the germline V gene, CDR1 is KGHSH and CDR2 is LQKENI. V was clipped by 2 bases and J by 7 bases, with 8 bases between them. The CDR3 sequence is 13 residues long. Here the CDR3 reads CASSPKVFGELFF. CDR3 DNA: TGTGCCAGCTCACCAAAGGTTTTCGGGGAGCTGTTTTTT.

The rearrangement joins TRBV7-3 to TRBJ1-4, with D unclear. Trimming took 4 bases from V and 0 from J, leaving 12 bases between them. Germline assignment: CDR1 SGHTA and CDR2 FQGTGA. CDR3 length equals 16 residues. The CDR3 DNA sequence: TGTGCCAGCAGCTGGGAGGAGATTGCAACTAATGAAAAACTGTTTTTT. Protein: CASSWEEIATNEKLFF.

This clone was counted a single time. V gene TRBV28 combines with J gene TRBJ2-1; 7 bases agree with TRBD1. Trimming at V came to 6 bases and at J to 4 bases, leaving 9 bases not matched to a gene. This CDR3 region has 15 residues. The germline CDR1 and CDR2 sequences are MDHEN and SYDVKM. In DNA form, the CDR3 reads TGTGCCAGCAGCCCCGGAGACAGGGATTACAATGAGCAGTTCTTC. Translated, it gives CASSPGDRDYNEQFF.

The chain combines TRBV6-1 with TRBJ2-5; 11 bases match TRBD1. With V trimmed by 6 bases and J by 3 bases, 3 bases remained unmatched. This CDR3 has 14 amino acids. Germline V lookup: CDR1 MNHNS, CDR2 SASEGT. The CDR3 coding sequence is TGTGCCAGCAGATGGGACAGGGGGAAAGAGACCCAGTACTTC. Translating it yields CASRWDRGKETQYF.

The chain links TRBV18 to TRBJ2-7, with D maybe TRBD1 (6 bases). The CDR3 sequence is 15 residues long. With 1 base removed from V and 1 base from J, the gap between germline ends came to 11 bases. Germline V gene data show CDR1 as KGHSH and CDR2 as LQKENI. CDR3 region: CASSPLSGQSYEQYF. CDR3 coding DNA: TGTGCCAGCTCACCACTTTCGGGACAATCCTACGAGCAGTACTTC.

This chain joins TRBV7-8 and TRBJ2-3; no definite D call. The V gene's germline CDR1 is SGHVS and CDR2 FQNEAQ. This CDR3 spans 14 amino acids. The germline V and J ends were trimmed by 2 bases and 6 bases, with 12 bases remaining between them. In nucleotides, the CDR3 is TGTGCCAGCAGCTTACGAGGAGCCCCGGATACGCAGTATTTT. Translated, it gives CASSLRGAPDTQYF.

The rearrangement uses TRBV11-2 and TRBJ1-4, with TRBD1 identical over 8 bases. V trimming: 6 bases; J trimming: 8 bases; junction bases outside the gene matches: 8. The CDR3 totals 14 residues. Germline V CDR1 and CDR2: SGHAT, FQNNGV. The CDR3 sequence is CASSTGQGLEKLFF. The CDR3 bases are TGTGCCAGCAGTACCGGACAGGGCTTGGAAAAACTGTTTTTT.